This record concerns one TCR beta chain sequence. Its antigen remains unidentified. This entry belongs to a study of shared clonotypes between healthy human individuals. CDR3 length equals 16 residues. Germline assignment: CDR1 MDHEN and CDR2 SYDVKM. V lost 2 bases, J lost 4 bases, and 15 bases lay in between. General study results and limits: Generally, estimated richness proved larger in naive subsets than it did in memory subsets.

Investigators spread the genomic DNA of each subset evenly over several immunoSEQ plates. Sequenced by immunoSEQ multiplex PCR; TCRdb stores in-frame clones only, minus some. This sample has a few million clones, with roughly nine tenths found just once. This chain connects TRBV28 to TRBJ2-1, with D possibly being TRBD2 (5 bases). The origin of this receptor is a young man in good health. The sequencing sample was made of naive CD4+ T cells sorted from blood. Subset meaning: CD45RA+ positively selected. The chain's CDR3 is CASSLKREKIYNEQFF. The CDR3 DNA sequence: TGTGCCAGCAGTTTAAAGAGGGAAAAGATATACAATGAGCAGTTCTTC.